These 29 T cell receptor beta chains were all obtained from the same sample, sequenced in a study of regulatory T cells in long-lasting Graves disease. Time point given: persistent/refractory GD, antithyroid drugs over 5 years with positive TRAb. Preparation of the TCR library used RNA extracted from PBMCs. Relying on iRepertoire HTBI primers and Arm-PCR of CDR3 regions, the team built TCR beta libraries. TCRdb processed the multiplex PCR reads anew with MiXCR; each CDR3 protein has one entry. The sample records 400,000 to 500,000 distinct CDR3 sequences, roughly 23% being singletons. The material was peripheral blood mononuclear cells (PBMCs), obtained when the disease was refractory, from a patient treated with antithyroid drugs. The origin of the receptors is a female donor with Graves disease.

The chain joins TRBV20-1 to TRBJ1-6; 8 bases agree with TRBD1. Per germline, CDR1 DFQATT and CDR2 SNEGSKA (reference sequence). CDR3 size: 16 residues. Trimming took 3 bases from V and 7 from J; bases not matched to a gene: 11. The CDR3 region has the DNA TGCAGTGCTAGCAATTCTTGGACAGGGAACAATTCACCCCTCCACTTT. The encoded protein is CSASNSWTGNNSPLHF.

CDR3 in DNA: TGTGCCAGCAGCTTGGAAGGTTTAGTTGACAATGAGCAGTTCTTC. This codes for CASSLEGLVDNEQFF. J is TRBJ2-1 and V is TRBV11-1; D is unclear. The germline V gene encodes CDR1 SGHAT and CDR2 FQDESV (reference sequence). CDR3 size: 15 residues. Trimming cost V 3 bases and J 5 bases, with 14 bases left between them.

The chain uses TRBV5-1 and TRBJ2-2; the D gene is possibly TRBD1 (6 bases). Per germline, CDR1 SGHRS and CDR2 YFSETQ. V was shortened by 4 bases and J by 1 base, with 11 bases between the two germline ends. The CDR3 is 15 amino acids. Here the CDR3 reads CASSPPGQNTGELFF. In DNA, the CDR3 is TGCGCCAGCAGCCCACCGGGACAGAACACCGGGGAGCTGTTTTTT.

The chain couples TRBV4-2 to TRBJ2-6; D is possibly TRBD2 (5 bases). The CDR3 sequence is 17 residues long. CDR1 is LGHNA and CDR2 is YNFKEQ in the germline V gene. Trimming removed 0 bases from V and 0 bases from J, with 9 bases in between. This CDR3 is CASSQDGTSSGANVLTF. CDR3 nucleotides: TGTGCCAGCAGCCAAGACGGAACTAGCTCTGGGGCCAACGTCCTGACTTTC.

The CDR3 here is CASSEESGWNQPQHF. DNA for the CDR3: TGTGCCAGCAGCGAGGAGAGCGGCTGGAATCAGCCCCAGCATTTT. The chain employs TRBV9 and TRBJ1-5; no clear D gene. CDR1 SGDLS and CDR2 YYNGEE come from the germline V gene. The CDR3 has 15 residues. Trimming pared 3 bases from V and 4 bases from J, leaving 14 bases between.

This clonotype has only a few counts. V is TRBV6-1 and J is TRBJ2-7; 8 bases agree with TRBD1. After removal of 8 bases from V and 0 bases from J, the junction contained 6 bases not matched to a gene. The length of the CDR3 is 14 residues. The germline gives CDR1 MNHNS, CDR2 SASEGT. As DNA, the CDR3 is TGTGCCAGCGCGAACAGGGGGAGCTCCTACGAGCAGTACTTC. Translated, it gives CASANRGSSYEQYF.

The rearrangement joins TRBV20-1 to TRBJ1-1; 8 nucleotides match TRBD1. Trimming cost V 3 bases and J 6 bases; bases outside gene matches: 9. The CDR3 runs 14 residues. Germline assignment: CDR1 DFQATT and CDR2 SNEGSKA (reference sequence). The CDR3 coding sequence is TGCAGTGCTAGTAACAGGGGGGCGCGTGCTGAAGCTTTCTTT. Its protein product is CSASNRGARAEAFF.

The table lists this clonotype with many counts. V is TRBV2 and J is TRBJ2-7, with D perhaps assigned TRBD1 or TRBD2 (5 bases each). The CDR3 is made up of 15 amino acids. V was shortened by 4 bases and J by 3 bases, with 16 bases between the two germline ends. Germline V CDR1 and CDR2: SNHLY, FYNNEI. The CDR3 bases are TGTGCCAGCAGTGTCCTGTCAGGGAGCAACTACGAGCAGTACTTC. Translated, it gives CASSVLSGSNYEQYF.

This clonotype was recorded at least ten times. This chain joins TRBV2 and TRBJ2-3; D is possibly TRBD2 (6 bases). V was shortened by 9 bases and J by 0 bases, with 16 bases between the two germline ends. Germline CDR1 and CDR2: SNHLY and FYNNEI. This CDR3 is 15 amino acids long. The CDR3 nucleotides are TGTGCCAGGGGCCGTAGCGGAACTAGCACAGATACGCAGTATTTT. It specifies CARGRSGTSTDTQYF.

This clonotype was recorded once. A much bigger clone sits one base away, suggesting this may be a read error. The chain links TRBV24-1 to TRBJ2-7; 7 bases match TRBD2. CDR3 length: 15 residues. Germline-derived CDR1 and CDR2 are KGHDR and SFDVKD. V was pared by 6 bases and J by 6 bases, with 13 bases of the junction left unmatched. This CDR3 reads CATSPGGGLACEQYF. DNA for the CDR3: TGTGCCACCAGTCCGGGGGGAGGATTAGCCTGCGAGCAGTACTTC.

This clonotype was counted ten times or more. This CDR3 reads CASSRGSTSNAKNIQYF. The CDR3 nucleotides are TGTGCCAGCAGCCGAGGGTCGACTAGTAATGCCAAAAACATTCAGTACTTC. V gene TRBV11-2 combines with J gene TRBJ2-4; possibly TRBD2 for D (6 bases). The germline gives CDR1 SGHAT, CDR2 FQNNGV. The CDR3 totals 17 residues. Trimming pared 5 bases from V and 1 base from J, leaving 18 bases between.

Only a few counts were recorded for this clonotype. The chain couples TRBV18 to TRBJ1-3; D uncertain. Germline V gives CDR1 KGHSH, CDR2 LQKENI. V was shortened by 3 bases and J by 0 bases, with 9 bases between the two germline ends. The CDR3 is 15 residues long. The CDR3 sequence: CASSPDGNSGNTIYF. In nucleotides, the CDR3 is TGTGCCAGCTCACCGGACGGAAACTCTGGAAACACCATATATTTT.

This clonotype was seen repeatedly, ten times or more. The chain combines TRBV2 with TRBJ1-1, with 8 nucleotides matching TRBD1. V dropped 8 bases and J dropped 8; count of bases not matched to a gene: 13. Per germline, CDR1 SNHLY and CDR2 FYNNEI. The CDR3 is 14 residues long. The CDR3 reads CASRGIQGVGEAFF. CDR3 coding DNA: TGTGCCAGCCGCGGAATACAGGGGGTCGGGGAAGCTTTCTTT.

This clonotype was picked up many times. The V and J genes are TRBV29-1 and TRBJ2-7; 8 nucleotides align to TRBD1. The CDR3 contains 15 residues. V trimming: 7 bases; J trimming: 0 bases; junction bases outside the gene matches: 11. Per germline, CDR1 SQVTM and CDR2 ANQGSEA. This CDR3 reads CSADLDRANSYEQYF. Here the CDR3 DNA reads TGCAGCGCCGATCTGGACAGGGCCAACTCCTACGAGCAGTACTTC.

This clonotype was recorded a few times. The chain combines TRBV29-1 with TRBJ2-2; D is unclear. V lost 3 bases to trimming and J lost 1 base, with 9 bases between them. Germline-derived CDR1 and CDR2 are SQVTM and ANQGSEA. The CDR3 loop spans 14 amino acids. The CDR3 DNA reads as TGCAGCGTTGAGGAACAAATGAACACCGGGGAGCTGTTTTTT. It codes for CSVEEQMNTGELFF.

This clonotype was seen many times. This chain uses TRBV28 with TRBJ1-5, with 9 bases identical to TRBD1. The V gene end was trimmed by 5 bases and the J gene end by 7 bases; junction bases not matched to a gene: 9. Germline V gives CDR1 MDHEN, CDR2 SYDVKM. CDR3 length: 15 residues. In DNA, the CDR3 is TGTGCCAGCAGTGGGGGACAGGGACTACAGCAGCCCCAGCATTTT. Amino acids: CASSGGQGLQQPQHF.

Many counts were recorded for this clonotype. The CDR3 DNA is TGTGCCAGCACCCTCCTAGAGACCCAGTACTTC. Encoded protein: CASTLLETQYF. The V call is TRBV6-1, the J call TRBJ2-5; no reliable D call. Germline V gives CDR1 MNHNS, CDR2 SASEGT. V lost 7 bases to trimming and J lost 4 bases, with 7 bases between them. The CDR3 consists of 11 residues.

The J gene is TRBJ1-1, the V gene TRBV27; 7 bases agree with TRBD1. CDR1 is MNHEY, CDR2 SMNVEV, per germline (reference sequence). The ends lost 4 bases at V and 9 bases at J; junction bases unmatched: 14. The CDR3 totals 15 residues. CDR3 DNA sequence: TGTGCCAGCAGTTCATGGACAGGCACGGGGGGCAAAGCTTTCTTT. This sequence encodes CASSSWTGTGGKAFF.

The chain couples TRBV20-1 to TRBJ2-7; TRBD2 matches at 9 bases. Germline V lookup: CDR1 DFQATT, CDR2 SNEGSKA (reference sequence). The V segment lost 3 bases and the J segment 7 bases; nucleotides outside the gene matches: 7. This CDR3 has 13 residues. Here the CDR3 reads CSARSSGRSEQYF. CDR3 in DNA: TGCAGTGCTAGGTCCAGCGGGAGGAGTGAGCAGTACTTC.

To note about this clonotype: This may be a read error, as it is one base from a much larger clone. J is TRBJ1-2 and V is TRBV28, with D possibly TRBD1 on 5 matching bases. Trimming shortened V by 5 bases and J by 2 bases, and 12 bases separated the two germline ends. The CDR3 loop spans 14 amino acids. Germline values: CDR1 MDHEN, CDR2 SYDVKM. CDR3 protein: CASSEPTANYGYTF. CDR3 coding DNA: TGTGCCAGCAGTGAACCGACAGCAAACTATGGCTACACCTTC.

The chain has TRBV2 and TRBJ2-2; D remains unclear. CDR1 and CDR2 from the germline V gene are SNHLY and FYNNEI. This CDR3 has 14 amino acids. Trimming removed 3 bases at V and 6 bases at J, with 11 bases between. Written as DNA, the CDR3 is TGTGCCAGCAGTGAGCTTGGCTCCCCCGGGGAGCTGTTTTTT. This encodes CASSELGSPGELFF.

This clonotype was picked up many times. The chain combines TRBV11-3 with TRBJ1-6; 8 nucleotides match TRBD1. Germline CDR1 reads SGHNT; CDR2 reads YENEEA. The CDR3 runs to 17 residues. Trimming cost V 4 bases and J 10 bases; bases outside gene matches: 15. CDR3 residues: CASSSPGQARVWSPLHF. The CDR3 bases are TGTGCCAGCAGCTCTCCGGGACAGGCCCGCGTATGGTCACCCCTCCACTTT.

The rearrangement links TRBV10-3 to TRBJ2-7; 15 bases line up with TRBD2. The CDR3 loop spans 16 amino acids. Trimming took 6 bases from V and 3 from J; bases not matched to a gene: 6. In germline, CDR1 is ENHRY, CDR2 SYGVKD. The DNA for the CDR3 is TGTGCCATCAGCCGGACTAGCGGGAGGGCCGGCTACGAGCAGTACTTC. Protein sequence: CAISRTSGRAGYEQYF.

This clonotype appeared a few times. The V and J genes are TRBV4-2 and TRBJ2-7; TRBD2 matches 10 bases. The CDR3 spans 16 residues. Germline V gene data show CDR1 as LGHNA and CDR2 as YNFKEQ. The junction had 4 bases not matched to a gene; V was cut back by 0 bases and J by 2 bases. The CDR3 loop is CASSQEPSGRAYEQYF. CDR3 DNA sequence: TGTGCCAGCAGCCAAGAACCGAGCGGGAGGGCCTACGAGCAGTACTTC.

The CDR3 reads CASRVQSFLTDTQYF. In nucleotides, the CDR3 is TGTGCCAGCAGGGTACAGTCATTTCTCACAGATACGCAGTATTTT. V gene TRBV2 combines with J gene TRBJ2-3; D uncertain. In germline, CDR1 is SNHLY, CDR2 FYNNEI. Trimming pared 6 bases from V and 2 bases from J, leaving 15 bases between. The CDR3 is made up of 15 amino acids.

There are a few counts of this clonotype. The gene calls are TRBV19 and TRBJ2-7, with TRBD2 matching 7 bases. Unmatched junction bases numbered 11, after V lost 3 bases and J lost 0 bases. CDR3 length equals 17 residues. Looked up from germline, CDR1 is LNHDA and CDR2 is SQIVND (reference sequence). CDR3 loop: CASSMVASGRASYEQYF. In DNA, the CDR3 is TGTGCCAGTAGTATGGTGGCTAGCGGAAGAGCCTCCTACGAGCAGTACTTC. Combining the CDR3 with reference TRBV19 and TRBJ2-7 gives the whole variable domain DGGITQSPKYLFRKEGQNVTLSCEQNLNHDAMYWYRQDPGQGLRLIYYSQIVNDFQKGDIAEGYSVSREKKESFPLTVTSAQKNPTAFYLCASSMVASGRASYEQYFGPGTRLTVT.

The chain uses TRBV14 and TRBJ2-3; D is unresolved. The length of the CDR3 is 12 residues. Trimming removed 4 bases from V and 5 bases from J, with 7 bases in between. The germline CDR1 and CDR2 sequences are SGHDN and FVKESK. The CDR3 DNA sequence: TGTGCCAGCAGCCGCACTCAAGATACGCAGTATTTT. This translates into CASSRTQDTQYF.

The table lists this clonotype with many counts. This chain links TRBV15 with TRBJ1-2, with D tentatively TRBD1 (5 bases). Germline CDR1 LNHNV, CDR2 YYDKDF (reference sequence). Trimming stripped 2 bases from V and 10 bases from J, with 17 bases between. The CDR3 consists of 14 residues. The CDR3 DNA is TGTGCCACCAGCAGATCTAGGGGTTCCCGGAACTACACCTTC. Protein: CATSRSRGSRNYTF.

This clonotype was recorded at least ten times. The V call is TRBV7-9, the J call TRBJ1-6; D is unresolved. Germline V CDR1 and CDR2: SEHNR, FQNEAQ (reference sequence). V lost 8 bases and J 3 bases, leaving 8 bases between the germline ends. The CDR3 covers 13 residues. CDR3 in DNA: TGTGCCAGCTCCCGGAACTATAATTCACCCCTCCACTTT. It yields the protein CASSRNYNSPLHF. Complete variable domain (other parts from reference TRBV7-9 and TRBJ1-6): DTGVSQNPRHKITKRGQNVTFRCDPISEHNRLYWYRQTLGQGPEFLTYFQNEAQLEKSRLLSDRFSAERPKGSFSTLEIQRTEQGDSAMYLCASSRNYNSPLHFGNGTRLTVT.